This T cell receptor (beta chain) emerged from a study of cytomegalovirus exposure and HLA in healthy donors. The PCR ran on 60 Vbeta and 13 Jbeta primers. Only in-frame clones appear in the TCRdb table, and some are missing; sequencing was by immunoSEQ multiplex PCR. The repertoire includes about 190,000 clones, roughly 77% of them detected once, and 1.5% to 2% sits in the top ten. The CDR3 totals 16 residues. Trimming removed 0 bases from V and 7 bases from J, with 16 bases in between. Germline assignment: CDR1 LNHNV and CDR2 YYDKDF (reference sequence). This clone occurred a few times. This clonotype was obtained from a woman aged 45-60 years in good health and CMV-seronegative. The sequencing input was PBMCs. The V and J genes are TRBV15 and TRBJ1-5; D is uncertain. In DNA form, the CDR3 reads TGTGCCACCAGCAGAGACCCAGGCTCAGCCCCCCAGCCCCAGCATTTT. This encodes CATSRDPGSAPQPQHF.